The next 15 T cell receptor beta chains were all read from a single sample in a study of metastatic and nonmetastatic thyroid tumors (dated by TCRdb to the early 2020s). Libraries were made using PCR. The instrument was an Illumina HiSeq 4000. TCRdb passed the public sequencing reads through fastp at Q25 and MiXCR, retaining productive beta sequences. The sample table lists 20,000 or so clones, around 28% of them with a count of one. 6.1% of the sample is held by the ten biggest clonotypes. Before undergoing thyroid surgery, none of the patients had been given any kind of treatment. Material: blood. The receptors here all came from a female donor with papillary thyroid cancer or a benign thyroid nodule (not recorded which). Some clones in this sample may be carry-over from other donors' samples.

This clone occurred a few times. This chain uses TRBV6-1 with TRBJ2-3; the D gene is possibly TRBD2 (5 bases). Trimming shortened V by 4 bases and J by 0 bases, and 11 bases separated the two germline ends. The CDR3 is 15 amino acids. The germline V gene encodes CDR1 MNHNS and CDR2 SASEGT. The chain's CDR3 is CASSVLWESTDTQYF. CDR3 nucleotide sequence: TGTGCCAGCAGTGTTTTGTGGGAGAGCACAGATACGCAGTATTTT.

This clone was seen repeatedly, ten times or more. This chain links TRBV3-1 with TRBJ1-6, with TRBD1 matching 7 bases. Germline V lookup: CDR1 LGHDT, CDR2 YNNKEL (reference sequence). The CDR3 consists of 14 residues. The trim removed 1 base at V and 10 bases at J, leaving 4 bases unmatched. CDR3 nucleotide sequence: TGTGCCAGCAGCCAAGGGCAGGGGGTATCACCCCTCCACTTT. Its protein product is CASSQGQGVSPLHF. Drawing the rest from reference TRBV3-1 and TRBJ1-6, the complete variable domain is DTAVSQTPKYLVTQMGNDKSIKCEQNLGHDTMYWYKQDSKKFLKIMFSYNNKELIINETVPNRFSPKSPDKAHLNLHINSLELGDSAVYFCASSQGQGVSPLHFGNGTRLTVT.

This clone was recorded many times. This rearrangement joins TRBV7-2 to TRBJ2-7; 11 bases line up with TRBD1. After removal of 4 bases from V and 1 base from J, the junction contained 3 bases not matched to a gene. Looked up from germline, CDR1 is SGHTA and CDR2 is FQGNSA. The CDR3 sequence is 15 residues long. CDR3 protein: CASSSGTGGSYEQYF. CDR3 coding DNA: TGTGCCAGCAGCTCGGGGACAGGGGGGTCCTACGAGCAGTACTTC. Using reference TRBV7-2 and TRBJ2-7 for the parts outside the CDR3, the full variable domain is GAGVSQSPSNKVTEKGKDVELRCDPISGHTALYWYRQSLGQGLEFLIYFQGNSAPDKSGLPSDRFSAERTGGSVSTLTIQRTQQEDSAVYLCASSSGTGGSYEQYFGPGTRLTVT.

This sequence joins TRBV30 and TRBJ1-5; D may be TRBD1 (5 bases). The germline V gene encodes CDR1 GTSNPN and CDR2 SVGIG (reference sequence). With 0 bases removed from V and 5 bases from J, the gap between germline ends came to 8 bases. The CDR3 is 13 residues long. DNA for the CDR3: TGTGCCTGGAGTGTGGGAGGGGATCAGCCCCAGCATTTT. Translating it yields CAWSVGGDQPQHF.

In its sample, this clone ranks as medium-sized. The rearrangement joins TRBV10-3 to TRBJ2-7; a weak D match, TRBD2 (5 bases). This CDR3 is 13 amino acids long. Trimming left V 0 bases short and J 6 bases short, with 9 bases between. Germline lookup yields CDR1 ENHRY and CDR2 SYGVKD. CDR3 bases: TGTGCCATCAGTGAGTCGCAAAGCGGCGAGCAGTACTTC. Translation: CAISESQSGEQYF.

In the case of this clone: The junction and the germline gene differ at one end; a read error may be behind it. The chain is built from TRBV6-9 and TRBJ2-1; 15 bases line up with TRBD2. CDR1 and CDR2 from the germline V gene are MNHGY and SVAAGI. The CDR3 has 16 residues. CDR3 DNA sequence: TGCGCCAGTAGTGGACTAGCGGGAGGGAGGCACAATGAGCAGTTCTTC. Translated: CASSGLAGGRHNEQFF.

This clone has at least ten counts. The chain is built from TRBV11-2 and TRBJ2-7; 8 nucleotides match TRBD2. The V gene's germline CDR1 is SGHAT and CDR2 FQNNGV. With V trimmed by 5 bases and J by 6 bases, 9 bases remained unmatched. CDR3 length equals 14 residues. The DNA for the CDR3 is TGTGCCAGCAGCAATAGCGGGATTCCCCTCGAGCAGTACTTC. Protein product: CASSNSGIPLEQYF.

The chain couples TRBV6-2 or TRBV6-3 to TRBJ2-1, with D unresolved. This CDR3 is built from 13 residues. Germline loops: CDR1 MNHEY, CDR2 SVGEGT. The V and J ends lost 4 bases and 7 bases respectively, with 11 bases between them. This chain's CDR3 is CASSSRAHNEQFF. CDR3 bases: TGTGCCAGCAGTTCTCGAGCACATAATGAGCAGTTCTTC.

This clone was counted only a few times. The chain uses TRBV20-1 and TRBJ1-2, with D perhaps matching TRBD1 (5 bases). Germline V gene sequence: CDR1 DFQATT, CDR2 SNEGSKA (reference sequence). V was shortened by 4 bases and J by 2 bases, with 11 bases between the two germline ends. CDR3 size: 13 residues. The CDR3 is CSATGTANYGYTF. The CDR3 DNA reads as TGCAGTGCTACCGGGACGGCGAACTATGGCTACACCTTC.

The chain uses TRBV19 and TRBJ2-1; TRBD2 is a possible D gene (5 bases). The CDR3 extends over 13 amino acids. The germline V gene has CDR1 LNHDA and CDR2 SQIVND (reference sequence). Trimming pared 5 bases from V and 5 bases from J, leaving 10 bases between. The CDR3 here is CASSGSADNEQFF. Written as DNA, the CDR3 is TGTGCCAGTAGTGGGTCAGCGGACAATGAGCAGTTCTTC.

On this clone itself: One end of the junction is discordant with germline, which a read error may explain. This chain joins TRBV27 and TRBJ2-6; D is uncertain. The CDR3 loop spans 16 amino acids. Germline V gene data show CDR1 as MNHEY and CDR2 as SMNVEV (reference sequence). CDR3 sequence reads: CAISLFSSSWANVLTF. DNA of the CDR3: TGTGCCATCAGTTTATTCTCGTCCTCTTGGGCCAACGTCCTGACTTTC.

The rearrangement links TRBV11-2 to TRBJ1-5, with 9 bases lining up with TRBD1. This CDR3 region has 14 residues. The junction had 3 bases not matched to a gene; V was cut back by 4 bases and J by 5 bases. Germline CDR1 SGHAT, CDR2 FQNNGV. Here the CDR3 DNA reads TGTGCCAGCAGCTCCCGGGACAGGGATCAGCCCCAGCATTTT. As protein: CASSSRDRDQPQHF.

This clone was seen repeatedly, ten times or more. The rearrangement joins TRBV10-3 to TRBJ2-1; 11 bases align to TRBD2. Germline V gives CDR1 ENHRY, CDR2 SYGVKD. The V segment lost 5 bases and the J segment 7 bases; nucleotides outside the gene matches: 7. The CDR3 totals 15 residues. The CDR3 nucleotides read TGTGCCATCAGTAAAACTAGCGGGAGCGGGAATGAGCAGTTCTTC. Residues: CAISKTSGSGNEQFF.

The V gene is TRBV5-1, the J gene TRBJ2-7; tentative D call: TRBD1 (5 bases). Germline CDR1 SGHRS, CDR2 YFSETQ. This CDR3 is 16 amino acids long. The V end was cut by 4 bases, the J end by 3 bases, with 20 bases between. The CDR3 region is CASSQAKQSDSYEQYF. In DNA, the CDR3 is TGCGCCAGCAGCCAGGCCAAACAGAGTGACAGCTACGAGCAGTACTTC.

By its share, this clone is medium-sized. The chain uses TRBV6-2 or TRBV6-3 and TRBJ2-1, with D unresolved. The CDR3 contains 13 residues. V was shortened by 3 bases and J by 4 bases, with 7 bases between the two germline ends. Germline loops: CDR1 MNHEY, CDR2 SVGEGT. The DNA of the CDR3 is TGTGCCAGCAGTTATACGGAATACAATGAGCAGTTCTTC. Its translation is CASSYTEYNEQFF.